The sample holds many counts of the clone carrying this T cell receptor (beta chain). Its cognate antigen is unknown. This sample stems from a study of T cell repertoires in cytomegalovirus infection. At the level of the study: A matching HLA type, together with CMV infection, was signaled by public TCR beta signatures.

Trimming left V 2 bases short and J 2 bases short, with 12 bases between. CDR1 is SGHTA and CDR2 is FQGNSA in the germline V gene. CDR3 length equals 15 residues. Study results and limitations: Cumulated frequencies of public TCR beta families served to identify carriers of CMV plus the relevant HLA. The study found HLA-C-restricted CMV-specific TCR beta clonotypes dominating the ex vivo response.

Via MiXCR, TCRdb re-called the reads, giving one row per CDR3 protein. The sample carries fewer than 350,000 distinct CDR3 sequences, approximately 9.5% recorded once. The source material was PBMCs. This chain links TRBV7-2 with TRBJ1-1; TRBD1 is a possible D gene (6 bases). The origin of this receptor is a human donor in good health (CMV status not recorded). Some clones in this sample may be carry-over from other donors' samples. The CDR3 sequence: CASSLFGTYNTEAFF. In nucleotides, the CDR3 is TGTGCCAGCAGCTTATTTGGGACATACAACACTGAAGCTTTCTTT.